The sequence of this T cell receptor (beta chain) was determined in a study of blood T cell repertoires in COVID-19. At the level of the study: Some COVID-19 samples were acute and others convalescent; all came from the United States, Italy and Spain. Sources were T cells, B-cell-depleted T cells, or PBMCs; the material itself was cDNA or gDNA.

With V trimmed by 1 base and J by 7 bases, 6 bases remained unmatched. This CDR3 spans 13 amino acids. Germline V gene data show CDR1 as SQVTM and CDR2 as ANQGSEA. Profiling relied on immunoSEQ multiplex PCR, and the TCRdb table lists in-frame clones only, not all of them. The repertoire holds 200,000 to 250,000 clones, about 88% seen once, with 2.5% to 3.5% in the top ten. The origin of this receptor is a woman aged 60-75 years with acute or convalescent COVID-19. Sequenced material: peripheral blood. This chain links TRBV29-1 with TRBJ1-2; 7 nucleotides agree with TRBD1. The CDR3 DNA is TGCAGCGTTGAAGGGCAGGGGGGTCTTGGCTACACCTTC. This codes for CSVEGQGGLGYTF.